This T cell receptor beta chain was obtained from a study of human T cells and chemical hapten exposure. The wider study: Weekly scalp doses of diphenylcyclopropenone were given to patients during the approximately 23-week study. Study results and limitations: No alteration of TCRs above 1 in 1000 frequency was seen with DPC sensitization.

From the RACE reads, TCRdb called clonotypes with MiXCR, one entry per CDR3 protein. The repertoire holds approximately 97,000 distinct CDR3 sequences, with roughly 27% as singletons. Time point denoted: patch test 3, about 24 weeks after DPC sensitization. Treatment: therapeutic diphenylcyclopropenone sensitization with weekly scalp DPC. This clonotype has a handful of counts. Its antigen is not known. V lost 0 bases, J lost 1 base, and 10 bases lay in between. The length of the CDR3 is 15 residues. Germline CDR1 MGHRA, CDR2 YSYEKL. The clonotype was recovered from a man between 40 and 49 years old with alopecia areata. Some clones in this sample may be carry-over from other donors' samples. Source: whole blood, taken in connection with sensitization to the hapten diphenylcyclopropenone (DPC). The rearrangement joins TRBV4-1 to TRBJ2-7, with TRBD1 as a possible D gene (8 bases). CDR3 sequence reads: CASSQEQGGSYEQYF. DNA for the CDR3: TGCGCCAGCAGCCAAGAACAGGGGGGGTCCTACGAGCAGTACTTC.